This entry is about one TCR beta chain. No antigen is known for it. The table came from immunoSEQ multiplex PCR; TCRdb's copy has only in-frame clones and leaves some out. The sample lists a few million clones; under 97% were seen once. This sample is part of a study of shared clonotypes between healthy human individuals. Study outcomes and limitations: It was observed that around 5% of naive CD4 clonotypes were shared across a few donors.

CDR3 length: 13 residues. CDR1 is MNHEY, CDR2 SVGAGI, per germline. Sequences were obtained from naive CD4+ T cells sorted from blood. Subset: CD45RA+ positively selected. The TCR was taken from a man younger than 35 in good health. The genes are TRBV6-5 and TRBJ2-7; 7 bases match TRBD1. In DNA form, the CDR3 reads TGTGCAGTTCGGGCAGGGGGCTCCTACGAGCAGTACTTC. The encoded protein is CAVRAGGSYEQYF.